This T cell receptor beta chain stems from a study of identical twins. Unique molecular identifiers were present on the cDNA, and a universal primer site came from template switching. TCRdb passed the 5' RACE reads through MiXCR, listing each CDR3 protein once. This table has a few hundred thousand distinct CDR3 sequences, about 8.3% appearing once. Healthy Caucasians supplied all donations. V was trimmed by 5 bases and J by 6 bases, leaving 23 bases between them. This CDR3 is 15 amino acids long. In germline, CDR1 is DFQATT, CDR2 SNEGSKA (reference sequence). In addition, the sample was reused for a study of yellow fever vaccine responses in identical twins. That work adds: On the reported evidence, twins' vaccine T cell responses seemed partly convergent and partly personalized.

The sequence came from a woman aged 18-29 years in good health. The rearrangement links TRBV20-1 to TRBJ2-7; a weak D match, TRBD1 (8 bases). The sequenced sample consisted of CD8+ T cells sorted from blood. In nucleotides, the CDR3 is TGCAGTGCTCTCTCGGACAGGGAGGGTCTGGGCGAGCAGTACTTC. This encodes CSALSDREGLGEQYF.